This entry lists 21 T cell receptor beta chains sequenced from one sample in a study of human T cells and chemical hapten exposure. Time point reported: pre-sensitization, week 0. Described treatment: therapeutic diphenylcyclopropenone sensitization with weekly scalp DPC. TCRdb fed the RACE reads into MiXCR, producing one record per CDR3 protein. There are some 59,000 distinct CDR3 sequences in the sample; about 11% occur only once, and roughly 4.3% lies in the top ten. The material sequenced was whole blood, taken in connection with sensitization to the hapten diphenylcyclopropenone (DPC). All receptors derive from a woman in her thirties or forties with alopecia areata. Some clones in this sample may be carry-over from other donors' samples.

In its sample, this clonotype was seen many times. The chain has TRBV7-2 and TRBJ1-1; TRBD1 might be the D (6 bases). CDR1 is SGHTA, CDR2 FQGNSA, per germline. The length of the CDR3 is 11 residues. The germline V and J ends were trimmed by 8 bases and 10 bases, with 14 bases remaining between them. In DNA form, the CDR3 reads TGTGCCAGCGGTACCGGGACACCAGCTTTCTTT. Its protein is CASGTGTPAFF.

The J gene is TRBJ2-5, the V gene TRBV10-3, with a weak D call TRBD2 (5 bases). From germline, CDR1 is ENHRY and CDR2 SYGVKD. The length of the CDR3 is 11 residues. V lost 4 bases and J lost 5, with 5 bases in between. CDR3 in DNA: TGTGCCATCAGTGCGGGGGAGACCCAGTACTTC. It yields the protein CAISAGETQYF.

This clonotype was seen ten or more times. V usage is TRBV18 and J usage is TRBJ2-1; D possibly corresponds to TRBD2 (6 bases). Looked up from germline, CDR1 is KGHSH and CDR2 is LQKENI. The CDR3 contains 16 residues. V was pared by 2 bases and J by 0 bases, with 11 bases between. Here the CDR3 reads CASSPMAGGSYNEQFF. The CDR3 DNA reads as TGTGCCAGCTCACCAATGGCCGGGGGCTCCTACAATGAGCAGTTCTTC.

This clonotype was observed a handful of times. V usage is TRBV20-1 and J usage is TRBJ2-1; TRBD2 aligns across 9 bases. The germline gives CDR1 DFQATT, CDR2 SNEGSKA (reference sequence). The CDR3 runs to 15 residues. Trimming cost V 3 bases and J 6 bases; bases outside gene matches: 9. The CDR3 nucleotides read TGCAGTGCTAGTCCAGCGGGGGGCCTTCCCAATGAGCAGTTCTTC. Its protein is CSASPAGGLPNEQFF.

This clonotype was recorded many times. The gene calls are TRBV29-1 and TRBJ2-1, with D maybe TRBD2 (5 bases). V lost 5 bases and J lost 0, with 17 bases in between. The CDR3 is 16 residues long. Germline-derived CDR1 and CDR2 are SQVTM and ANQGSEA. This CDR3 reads CSVPLGSPSSYNEQFF. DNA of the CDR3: TGCAGCGTTCCCCTGGGGAGCCCGAGCTCCTACAATGAGCAGTTCTTC.

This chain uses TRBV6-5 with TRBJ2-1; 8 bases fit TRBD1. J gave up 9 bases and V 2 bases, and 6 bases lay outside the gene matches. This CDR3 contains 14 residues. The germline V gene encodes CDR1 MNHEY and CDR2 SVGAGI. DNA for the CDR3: TGTGCCAGCAGTTACCCGGGACAGGCAGGTGAGCAGTTCTTC. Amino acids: CASSYPGQAGEQFF.

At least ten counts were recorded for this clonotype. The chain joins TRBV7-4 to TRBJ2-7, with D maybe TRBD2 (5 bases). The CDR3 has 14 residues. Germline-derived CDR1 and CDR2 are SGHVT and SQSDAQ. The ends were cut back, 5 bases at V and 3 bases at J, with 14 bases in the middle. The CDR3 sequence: CASSPSLDFYEQYF. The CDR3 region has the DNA TGTGCCAGCAGCCCCAGCCTGGACTTCTACGAGCAGTACTTC. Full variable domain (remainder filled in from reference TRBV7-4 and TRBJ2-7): GAGVSQSPRYKVAKRGRDVALRCDSISGHVTLYWYRQTLGQGSEVLTYSQSDAQRDKSGRPSGRFSAERPERSVSTLKIQRTEQGDSAVYLCASSPSLDFYEQYFGPGTRLTVT.

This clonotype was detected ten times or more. The CDR3 DNA reads TGTGCCAGCAGTTACTCCCGAGGTTCTTGGCCGACGGGGGCATACAATGAGCAGTTCTTC. Its translation is CASSYSRGSWPTGAYNEQFF. The chain joins TRBV6-2 or TRBV6-3 to TRBJ2-1, with D perhaps TRBD1 or TRBD2 (6 bases each). CDR1 and CDR2 (germline): MNHEY, SVGEGT. This CDR3 contains 20 residues. V lost 0 bases to trimming and J lost 4 bases, with 25 bases between them.

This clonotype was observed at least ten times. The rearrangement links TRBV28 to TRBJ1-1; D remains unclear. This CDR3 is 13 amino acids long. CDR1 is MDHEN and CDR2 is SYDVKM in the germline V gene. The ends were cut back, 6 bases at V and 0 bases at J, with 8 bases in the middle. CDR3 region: CASREDVNTEAFF. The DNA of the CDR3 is TGTGCCAGCAGGGAGGACGTGAACACTGAAGCTTTCTTT.

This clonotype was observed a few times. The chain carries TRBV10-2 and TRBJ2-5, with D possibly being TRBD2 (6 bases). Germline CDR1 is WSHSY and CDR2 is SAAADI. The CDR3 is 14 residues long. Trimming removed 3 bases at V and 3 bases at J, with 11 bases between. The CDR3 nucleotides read TGCGCCAGCAGTGAATCGGGGGTGGAAGAGACCCAGTACTTC. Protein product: CASSESGVEETQYF.

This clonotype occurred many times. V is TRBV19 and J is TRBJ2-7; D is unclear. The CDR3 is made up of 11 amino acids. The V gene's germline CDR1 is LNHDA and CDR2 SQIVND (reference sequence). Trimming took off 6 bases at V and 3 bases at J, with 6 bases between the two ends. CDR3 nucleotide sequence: TGTGCCAGTAGCCAGTACTACGAGCAGTACTTC. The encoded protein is CASSQYYEQYF.

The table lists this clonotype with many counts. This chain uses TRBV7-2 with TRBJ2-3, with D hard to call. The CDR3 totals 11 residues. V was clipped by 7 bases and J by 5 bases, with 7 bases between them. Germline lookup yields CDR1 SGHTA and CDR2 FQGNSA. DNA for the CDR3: TGTGCCAGCAAGACCGTAGATACGCAGTATTTT. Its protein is CASKTVDTQYF.

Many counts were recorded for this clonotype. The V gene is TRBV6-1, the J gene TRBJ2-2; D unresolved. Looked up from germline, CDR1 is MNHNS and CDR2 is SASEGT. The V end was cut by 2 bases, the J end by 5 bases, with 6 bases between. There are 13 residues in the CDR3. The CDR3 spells CASSELGTGELFF. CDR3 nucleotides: TGTGCCAGCAGTGAATTGGGGACCGGGGAGCTGTTTTTT.

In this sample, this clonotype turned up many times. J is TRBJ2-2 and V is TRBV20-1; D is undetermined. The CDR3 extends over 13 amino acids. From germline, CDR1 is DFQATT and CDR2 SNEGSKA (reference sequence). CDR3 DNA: TGCAGCATCTTGCCCCGCAACACCGGGGAGCTGTTTTTT. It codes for CSILPRNTGELFF.

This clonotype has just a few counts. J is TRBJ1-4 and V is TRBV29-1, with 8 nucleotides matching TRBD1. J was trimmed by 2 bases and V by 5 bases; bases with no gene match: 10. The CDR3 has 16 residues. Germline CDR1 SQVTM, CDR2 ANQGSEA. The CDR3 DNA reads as TGCAGCGTTAGGTCCAGGGGGCGTCAGACTAATGAAAAACTGTTTTTT. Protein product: CSVRSRGRQTNEKLFF.

In DNA, the CDR3 is TGTGCCAGCAGTTTCGGGGAAAGGGAGCAGTACTTC. It encodes CASSFGEREQYF. The chain links TRBV6-5 to TRBJ2-7, with a tentative D call TRBD2 (5 bases). This CDR3 has 12 residues. The germline V gene encodes CDR1 MNHEY and CDR2 SVGAGI. V lost 4 bases and J lost 7, with 11 bases in between.

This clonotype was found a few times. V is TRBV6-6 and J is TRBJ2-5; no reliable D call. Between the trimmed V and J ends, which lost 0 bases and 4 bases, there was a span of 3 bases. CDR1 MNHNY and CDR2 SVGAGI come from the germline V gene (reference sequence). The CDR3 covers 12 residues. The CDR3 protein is CASSYSVETQYF. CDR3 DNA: TGTGCCAGCAGTTACTCGGTAGAGACCCAGTACTTC.

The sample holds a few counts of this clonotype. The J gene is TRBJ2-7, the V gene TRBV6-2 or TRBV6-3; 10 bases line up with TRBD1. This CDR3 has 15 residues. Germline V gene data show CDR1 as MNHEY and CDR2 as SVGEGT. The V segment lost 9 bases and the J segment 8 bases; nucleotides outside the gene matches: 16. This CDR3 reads CASFPAGTGVAQQYF. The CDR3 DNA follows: TGTGCCAGTTTCCCGGCCGGGACAGGGGTCGCCCAGCAGTACTTC.

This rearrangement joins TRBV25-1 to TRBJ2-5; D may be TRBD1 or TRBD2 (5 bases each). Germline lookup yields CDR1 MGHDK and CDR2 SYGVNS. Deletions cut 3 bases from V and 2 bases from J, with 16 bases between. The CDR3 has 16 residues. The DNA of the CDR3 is TGTGCCAGCAGTGACCCCGCCATGGGACGACAAGAGACCCAGTACTTC. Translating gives CASSDPAMGRQETQYF.

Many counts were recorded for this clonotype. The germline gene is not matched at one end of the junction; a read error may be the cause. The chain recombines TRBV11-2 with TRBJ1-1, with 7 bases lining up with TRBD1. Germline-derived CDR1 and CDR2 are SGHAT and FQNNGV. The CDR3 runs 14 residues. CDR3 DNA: TGTGCCAGCAGCCTAGACAGGGTATCCACTGAAGTTTTCTTT. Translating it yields CASSLDRVSTEVFF.

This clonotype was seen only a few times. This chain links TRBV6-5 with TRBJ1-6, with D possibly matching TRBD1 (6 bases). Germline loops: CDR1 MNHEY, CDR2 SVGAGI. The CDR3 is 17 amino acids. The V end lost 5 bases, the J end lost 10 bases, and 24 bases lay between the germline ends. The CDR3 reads CASSDRGGALDSSPLHF. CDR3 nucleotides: TGTGCCAGCAGTGATAGGGGGGGCGCATTAGATTCGTCACCCCTCCACTTT.